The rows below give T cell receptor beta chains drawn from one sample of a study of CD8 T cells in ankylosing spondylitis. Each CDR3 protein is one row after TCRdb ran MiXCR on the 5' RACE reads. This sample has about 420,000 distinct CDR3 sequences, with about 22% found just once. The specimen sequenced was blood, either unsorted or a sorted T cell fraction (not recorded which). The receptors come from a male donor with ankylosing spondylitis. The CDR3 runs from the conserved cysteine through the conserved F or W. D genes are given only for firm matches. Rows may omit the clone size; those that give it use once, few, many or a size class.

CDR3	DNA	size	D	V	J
CASSLTALQETQYF	TGTGCCAGCAGTTTAACAGCTCTACAAGAGACCCAGTACTTC	.	.	TRBV28	TRBJ2-5
CASRDIDEQFF	TGTGCCAGCAGGGATATTGATGAGCAGTTCTTC	.	.	TRBV6-1	TRBJ2-1
CSATSSGETQYF	TGCAGTGCCACCTCCTCGGGCGAGACCCAGTACTTC	.	.	TRBV20-1	TRBJ2-5
CSAGSGWTSETQYF	TGCAGTGCTGGGTCGGGATGGACGTCGGAGACCCAGTACTTC	.	.	TRBV20-1	TRBJ2-5
CASSFGDRDTGELFF	TGTGCCAGCAGCTTCGGGGACAGGGACACCGGGGAGCTGTTTTTT	few	TRBD1	TRBV11-2	TRBJ2-2
CASSLRWREGYTF	TGTGCCAGCAGCTTACGATGGCGTGAGGGCTACACCTTC	few	.	TRBV7-8	TRBJ1-2
CASRDPGQQGYTF	TGTGCCAGCAGGGATCCGGGACAGCAAGGCTACACCTTC	.	TRBD1	TRBV28	TRBJ1-2
CSARDLRKNYGYTF	TGCAGTGCTAGAGATCTGAGGAAAAACTATGGCTACACCTTC	few	.	TRBV20-1	TRBJ1-2
CASSFQGKDTEAFF	TGTGCCAGCAGTTTCCAGGGCAAGGACACTGAAGCTTTCTTT	.	.	TRBV27	TRBJ1-1
CASSLAGALTGELFF	TGCGCCAGCAGCCTAGCGGGAGCTTTAACCGGGGAGCTGTTTTTT	many	TRBD2	TRBV5-1	TRBJ2-2
CASSLESEETQYF	TGTGCCAGCAGCTTGGAGTCAGAAGAGACCCAGTACTTC	few	.	TRBV5-5	TRBJ2-5
CASSLDLWNTEAFF	TGTGCCAGCAGCTTAGATTTGTGGAACACTGAAGCTTTCTTT	few	.	TRBV11-2	TRBJ1-1
CASGLAGSGSSLNEQFF	TGTGCTAGTGGTTTGGCCGGGAGCGGGAGTTCGCTCAATGAGCAGTTCTTC	few	TRBD2	TRBV12-5	TRBJ2-1
CASSPRAGPRKAFF	TGTGCCAGCAGCCCCCGAGCCGGCCCCCGGAAAGCTTTCTTT	.	.	TRBV3-1	TRBJ1-1
CSARLKDNEQFF	TGCAGTGCTCGTCTGAAGGACAATGAGCAGTTCTTC	few	.	TRBV20-1	TRBJ2-1
CSVQITTDSPPYF	TGCAGCGTTCAAATTACCACCGACAGTCCCCCCTACTTC	.	.	TRBV29-1	TRBJ1-2
CASSKRLAGPVTETQYF	TGTGCCAGCAGCAAAAGACTAGCGGGCCCGGTCACTGAGACCCAGTACTTC	few	TRBD2	TRBV7-2	TRBJ2-5
CASSYAEETQYF	TGTGCCAGCAGTTACGCGGAAGAGACCCAGTACTTC	.	.	TRBV6-2/TRBV6-3	TRBJ2-5
CASSTGAPHGETQYF	TGTGCCAGCAGTACGGGGGCCCCCCATGGGGAGACCCAGTACTTC	.	.	TRBV6-2/TRBV6-3	TRBJ2-5
CASSSDPGTGMFF	TGTGCCAGCAGCTCCGATCCCGGGACAGGGATGTTCTTC	.	TRBD1	TRBV7-7	TRBJ2-1
CSATRTSGRSEQFF	TGCAGTGCTACCAGGACTAGCGGGAGAAGTGAGCAGTTCTTC	few	TRBD2	TRBV20-1	TRBJ2-1
CASSFWASGSEQFF	TGTGCCAGCAGTTTCTGGGCTAGCGGTTCTGAGCAGTTCTTC	few	TRBD2	TRBV12-3/TRBV12-4	TRBJ2-1
CSVKRTGIYVDTQYF	TGCAGCGTAAAGAGGACGGGAATTTATGTAGATACGCAGTATTTT	few	.	TRBV29-1	TRBJ2-3
CASSYSFIVNNEQFF	TGTGCCAGCAGTTACTCTTTTATTGTAAACAATGAGCAGTTCTTC	few	.	TRBV6-5	TRBJ2-1
CASSHPRGQGSTDTQYF	TGTGCCAGCAGCCATCCCCGAGGACAGGGTAGCACAGATACGCAGTATTTT	.	TRBD1	TRBV11-1	TRBJ2-3
CASSFGHNEQFF	TGTGCCAGCAGTTTCGGCCACAATGAGCAGTTCTTC	.	.	TRBV27	TRBJ2-1
CASSILTGMNTEAFF	TGCGCCAGCAGCATACTGACAGGAATGAACACTGAAGCTTTCTTT	few	.	TRBV5-1	TRBJ1-1
CASSPRRGLENSPLHF	TGTGCCAGCAGCCCCCGGAGGGGGCTTGAAAATTCACCCCTCCACTTT	.	TRBD1	TRBV27	TRBJ1-6
CSVLAGGFDEQFF	TGCAGCGTTCTAGCGGGAGGTTTTGATGAGCAGTTCTTC	.	TRBD2	TRBV29-1	TRBJ2-1
CASSQDTTVDEQFF	TGTGCCAGCAGCCAAGATACGACAGTCGATGAGCAGTTCTTC	.	.	TRBV3-1	TRBJ2-1
CASSFWRQPQHF	TGTGCCAGCAGTTTTTGGCGACAGCCCCAGCATTTT	few	.	TRBV12-3/TRBV12-4	TRBJ1-5
CASRQQGSRANVLTF	TGTGCCAGCAGACAACAGGGGAGTAGGGCCAACGTCCTGACTTTC	.	TRBD1	TRBV28	TRBJ2-6
CASSQEGIGPSSPYSNQPQHF	TGCGCCAGCAGCCAAGAAGGTATCGGACCCTCATCGCCGTATAGCAATCAGCCCCAGCATTTT	few	.	TRBV4-1	TRBJ1-5
CASRLLARVTRTDTQYF	TGTGCCAGCAGGCTCCTCGCTAGAGTTACCCGCACAGATACGCAGTATTTT	few	.	TRBV7-8	TRBJ2-3
CASSLWGQGMDEQYF	TGTGCCAGCAGTTTATGGGGACAGGGAATGGACGAGCAGTACTTC	.	TRBD1	TRBV28	TRBJ2-7
CASSPDTNYGYTF	TGCGCCAGCAGCCCGGACACGAACTATGGCTACACCTTC	many	.	TRBV18	TRBJ1-2
CASSLERPSYEQYF	TGCGCCAGCAGCTTGGAAAGACCCTCCTACGAGCAGTACTTC	.	.	TRBV5-1	TRBJ2-7
CASSLGGGTWPYNEQFF	TGTGCCAGCAGCTTAGGGGGTGGGACATGGCCCTACAATGAGCAGTTCTTC	few	.	TRBV7-9	TRBJ2-1
CASRASPNNEQFF	TGTGCCAGCAGAGCTAGTCCAAACAATGAGCAGTTCTTC	.	.	TRBV4-2	TRBJ2-1
CASSLVGGLDGYTF	TGTGCCAGCAGCTTAGTTGGCGGTCTCGATGGCTACACCTTC	few	.	TRBV7-8	TRBJ1-2
CASSSQPHSNTGELFF	TGCGCCAGCAGCTCCCAACCCCACTCGAACACCGGGGAGCTGTTTTTT	.	.	TRBV5-1	TRBJ2-2
CASSLVSVETQYF	TGTGCCAGCAGCTTAGTTTCAGTTGAGACCCAGTACTTC	.	.	TRBV7-2	TRBJ2-5
CASSDGTGVTEKLFF	TGTGCCAGCAGTGACGGGACAGGGGTCACTGAAAAACTGTTTTTT	.	TRBD1	TRBV2	TRBJ1-4
CASSLGTPDYEKLFF	TGCGCCAGCAGCTTGGGGACCCCGGACTATGAAAAACTGTTTTTT	.	.	TRBV5-1	TRBJ1-4